This T cell receptor (beta chain) was observed in a study of blood T cell repertoires in COVID-19. Study information: T cells, B-cell-depleted T cells, or PBMCs provided the cDNA or gDNA that served as material.

How the authors handled the data: Amplifying reference gene primers gave estimates of nucleated cell counts. Profiled with immunoSEQ multiplex PCR; TCRdb holds only in-frame clones, not every one. The V and J calls and clone size were taken over from that table, and D and trimming were inferred from the DNA. The data contain 35,000 to 50,000 clones, approximately 90% of them singletons. Germline V gene lookup returns CDR1 LNHDA and CDR2 SQIVND (reference sequence). V lost 3 bases and J lost 2; bases outside the gene matches: 4. This CDR3 spans 14 amino acids. This chain joins TRBV19 and TRBJ2-7, with 7 bases matching TRBD2. This TCR came from a human donor in a cohort sampled during active COVID-19. Sequencing was carried out using peripheral blood. CDR3 loop: CASSIRGDPYEQYF. Written as DNA, the CDR3 is TGTGCCAGTAGTATTCGGGGGGACCCCTACGAGCAGTACTTC.